These 20 T cell receptor beta chains were sequenced from one sample in a study of monozygotic twins with inflammatory bowel disease. TCRdb re-called the 5' RACE reads, yielding one record per CDR3 amino acid sequence without DNA. The listing records 350,000 to 400,000 distinct CDR3 sequences. Sequenced: blood. The receptor source for this set is a human donor with ulcerative colitis or Crohn's disease, or a healthy co-twin of an affected twin (not recorded which).

V is TRBV18 and J is TRBJ1-2; TCRdb gives TRBD1 as the D gene, but with no DNA this cannot be confirmed. The CDR3 is made up of 12 amino acids. Germline loops: CDR1 KGHSH, CDR2 LQKENI. The CDR3 protein is CASSPDRVGYTF.

The J gene is TRBJ2-1, the V gene TRBV11-3. The germline CDR1 and CDR2 sequences are SGHNT and YENEEA. This CDR3 has 14 residues. This CDR3 reads CASSLEGYFTEQFF.

The CDR3 loop is CASSPTGMGQPQHF. This chain connects TRBV27 to TRBJ1-5; TCRdb selects TRBD1, and the lack of DNA leaves this call unchecked. The CDR3 runs to 14 residues. Germline V gives CDR1 MNHEY, CDR2 SMNVEV (reference sequence).

This sequence joins TRBV27 and TRBJ1-5; TCRdb outputs TRBD1, but without DNA this stays unchecked. CDR3 length equals 15 residues. Germline lookup yields CDR1 MNHEY and CDR2 SMNVEV (reference sequence). The CDR3 loop reads CASSYEWGGNQPQHF.

The rearrangement links TRBV20-1 to TRBJ2-1; TCRdb calls TRBD2, which cannot be checked without DNA. The CDR3 is made up of 15 amino acids. Germline-derived CDR1 and CDR2 are DFQATT and SNEGSKA (reference sequence). The CDR3 is CSPEAASGGYNEQFF.

The chain links TRBV20-1 to TRBJ1-2; lacking DNA, the TRBD1 call made by TCRdb goes unchecked. The CDR3 has 17 amino acids. CDR1 is DFQATT and CDR2 is SNEGSKA in the germline V gene (reference sequence). The CDR3 sequence: CSARETGRLWYNYGYTF.

The genes are TRBV4-3 and TRBJ2-2. Germline CDR1 and CDR2: LGHNA and YSLEER. The CDR3 consists of 18 residues. CDR3 region: CASSQERPTASNTGELFF.

J is TRBJ1-4 and V is TRBV14. This CDR3 is 15 amino acids long. The V gene's germline CDR1 is SGHDN and CDR2 FVKESK. The CDR3 loop reads CASSQFRSTNEKLFF.

The CDR3 loop reads CASSKDRLDRNQPQHF. J is TRBJ1-5 and V is TRBV7-2; the TCRdb D gene call, TRBD1, has no DNA to confirm it. Germline V gene sequence: CDR1 SGHTA, CDR2 FQGNSA. This CDR3 region has 16 residues.

The CDR3 here is CASRNGYRSNYGYTF. This rearrangement joins TRBV6-2 or TRBV6-3 to TRBJ1-2; the D call of TRBD1 rests on TCRdb alone, since no DNA is present to check it. Looked up from germline, CDR1 is MNHEY and CDR2 is SVGEGT. This CDR3 has 15 amino acids.

The V gene is TRBV20-1, the J gene TRBJ2-1; the D call of TRBD2 rests on TCRdb alone, since no DNA is present to check it. This CDR3 comprises 14 residues. Germline-derived CDR1 and CDR2 are DFQATT and SNEGSKA (reference sequence). This chain's CDR3 is CSASGGGFRNEQLF.

This chain connects TRBV7-6 to TRBJ2-7; the TCRdb D gene call, TRBD1, has no DNA to confirm it. Per the germline V gene, CDR1 is SGHVS and CDR2 is FNYEAQ. The CDR3 length is 14 residues. This CDR3 is CASSLLRQGEEQYF.

The chain employs TRBV9 and TRBJ2-1. The germline CDR1 and CDR2 sequences are SGDLS and YYNGEE. The CDR3 length is 13 residues. CDR3 protein: CASSVASYNEQFF.

The genes are TRBV5-1 and TRBJ2-3. This CDR3 is 13 amino acids long. From germline, CDR1 is SGHRS and CDR2 YFSETQ. The CDR3: CASSLASGFTQYF.

This sequence joins TRBV7-3 and TRBJ2-2. Germline-derived CDR1 and CDR2 are SGHTA and FQGTGA. CDR3 size: 15 residues. The CDR3 protein is CASSFGRAHTGELFF.

The V call is TRBV12-3 or TRBV12-4, the J call TRBJ1-4. This CDR3 has 11 amino acids. The CDR3: CASSLGVSTEF.

The chain has TRBV5-1 and TRBJ2-1; TCRdb indicates TRBD2, and absent DNA this call remains unverified. This CDR3 spans 16 amino acids. Germline V gene data show CDR1 as SGHRS and CDR2 as YFSETQ. The CDR3: CASSNRLAGGSATQFF.

The CDR3 sequence is CSAPRRQGQTNSPLHF. V and J are TRBV20-1 and TRBJ1-6; with no DNA, the TCRdb D assignment of TRBD1 cannot be verified. Germline values: CDR1 DFQATT, CDR2 SNEGSKA (reference sequence). CDR3 length equals 16 residues.

The genes are TRBV20-1 and TRBJ1-5. CDR1 and CDR2 (germline): DFQATT, SNEGSKA (reference sequence). The CDR3 runs 13 residues. CDR3 in amino acids: CSARHHSNQPQHF.

The chain carries TRBV12-5 and TRBJ1-1; TCRdb designates TRBD1, a call that cannot be tested without DNA. CDR3 length: 15 residues. The germline V gene encodes CDR1 LGHNT and CDR2 FRNRAP. The CDR3 region is CASGLGQGANTEAFF.